These 27 T cell receptor beta chains came from one sample sequenced in a study of beta chain features in type 1 diabetes. Since all of the isolated RNA was reverse transcribed, expressed TCRB transcripts were what got sequenced. Profiling relied on immunoSEQ multiplex PCR, and the TCRdb table lists in-frame clones only, not all of them. The table records some 330,000 clones, 9.5% to 11% of them present only once. Sample: naive CD4+ T cells from blood. These receptors came from a woman aged 25 to 39 in good health.

This chain uses TRBV6-1 with TRBJ1-1, with D perhaps TRBD1 (6 bases). The CDR3 runs to 15 residues. V lost 7 bases and J lost 2, with 17 bases in between. Germline lookup yields CDR1 MNHNS and CDR2 SASEGT. CDR3 in DNA: TGTGCCAGCAAGGGGGACACCTTGGTAAACACTGAAGCTTTCTTT. Translation gives CASKGDTLVNTEAFF.

The V call is TRBV29-1, the J call TRBJ2-3; possibly TRBD1 for D (5 bases). The germline V gene encodes CDR1 SQVTM and CDR2 ANQGSEA. The CDR3 has 13 residues. Trimming took 6 bases from V and 2 from J, leaving 12 bases between them. Here the CDR3 reads CSVWGRHTDTQYF. The DNA of the CDR3 is TGCAGCGTATGGGGCAGACACACAGATACGCAGTATTTT.

The V call is TRBV30, the J call TRBJ2-7; 7 bases are shared with TRBD1. Trimming cost V 1 base and J 5 bases; bases outside gene matches: 5. In germline, CDR1 is GTSNPN, CDR2 SVGIG (reference sequence). This CDR3 has 13 residues. The CDR3 DNA sequence: TGTGCCTGGAGTGGACAGGGTCCCAACGAGCAGTACTTC. Translation: CAWSGQGPNEQYF.

This clone was detected once. The chain links TRBV19 to TRBJ2-1; 11 nucleotides align to TRBD2. Germline CDR1 LNHDA, CDR2 SQIVND (reference sequence). This CDR3 comprises 15 residues. The ends lost 2 bases at V and 10 bases at J; junction bases unmatched: 7. This CDR3 reads CASSIITSGGREQFF. CDR3 coding DNA: TGTGCCAGTAGTATAATTACTAGCGGGGGCAGGGAGCAGTTCTTC.

This clone was counted a few times. The chain is built from TRBV4-2 and TRBJ2-5; TRBD2 matches at 13 bases. V dropped 4 bases and J dropped 4; count of bases not matched to a gene: 9. Germline values: CDR1 LGHNA, CDR2 YNFKEQ. There are 17 residues in the CDR3. CDR3 amino acids: CASSPRQGLAGLETQYF. CDR3 nucleotides: TGTGCCAGCAGCCCAAGGCAGGGACTAGCGGGATTAGAGACCCAGTACTTC.

The genes are TRBV2 and TRBJ2-3; TRBD2 agrees at 7 bases. This CDR3 contains 13 residues. CDR1 and CDR2 from the germline V gene are SNHLY and FYNNEI. J gave up 10 bases and V 8 bases, and 12 bases lay outside the gene matches. Written as DNA, the CDR3 is TGTGCCAGCCAGAATAGCGGGCCCATTGCGCAGTATTTT. Translated, it gives CASQNSGPIAQYF.

This clone was recorded a few times. The germline gene is not matched at one end of the junction; a read error may be the cause. This CDR3 is also generated by other DNA sequences in the sample. The chain couples TRBV18 to TRBJ2-5; perhaps TRBD2 as D (5 bases). The germline V gene has CDR1 KGHSH and CDR2 LQKENI. The CDR3 loop spans 14 amino acids. The CDR3 sequence is CASSPRGSQETQYF. The CDR3 DNA sequence: TGTGCCAGCTCCCCACGTGGGAGTCAAGAGACCCAGTACTTC.

This clone occurred a few times. V gene TRBV5-1 combines with J gene TRBJ2-2, with 10 bases matching TRBD2. This CDR3 contains 15 residues. Per germline, CDR1 SGHRS and CDR2 YFSETQ. V gave up 3 bases and J gave up 5 bases; unmatched junction bases: 4. CDR3 loop: CASSWTSGPTGELFF. In DNA form, the CDR3 reads TGCGCCAGCAGCTGGACTAGCGGTCCGACCGGGGAGCTGTTTTTT.

The chain has TRBV25-1 and TRBJ2-7; possibly TRBD2 for D (5 bases). CDR1 and CDR2 (germline): MGHDK, SYGVNS. V lost 3 bases to trimming and J lost 1 base, with 13 bases between them. This CDR3 is built from 15 residues. The DNA for the CDR3 is TGTGCCAGCAGTGAGGGAGAGGGTTATTCCTACGAGCAGTACTTC. Encoded protein: CASSEGEGYSYEQYF.

This clone was found a few times. The chain has TRBV7-3 and TRBJ2-1, with D uncertain. This CDR3 has 13 amino acids. V gave up 1 base and J gave up 5 bases, with 6 bases separating them. Germline CDR1 and CDR2: SGHTA and FQGTGA. The CDR3 loop reads CASSLKRDNEQFF. As DNA, the CDR3 is TGTGCCAGCAGCTTAAAACGGGACAATGAGCAGTTCTTC.

This clone appeared a few times. This chain links TRBV25-1 with TRBJ2-5, with unresolved D. Per the germline V gene, CDR1 is MGHDK and CDR2 is SYGVNS. CDR3 size: 14 residues. The ends were cut back, 8 bases at V and 2 bases at J, with 15 bases in the middle. Written as DNA, the CDR3 is TGTGCCAGCCCAAAGTCCGCAGTACAAGAGACCCAGTACTTC. This sequence encodes CASPKSAVQETQYF.

The chain combines TRBV19 with TRBJ2-7; 9 bases match TRBD2. The CDR3 is 13 residues long. The V gene's germline CDR1 is LNHDA and CDR2 SQIVND (reference sequence). V lost 4 bases and J lost 3; bases outside the gene matches: 1. The CDR3 region is CASSTSGNYEQYF. The CDR3 nucleotides are TGTGCCAGTAGTACTAGCGGGAACTACGAGCAGTACTTC.

The rearrangement uses TRBV9 and TRBJ2-1, with 8 bases aligning to TRBD2. Trimming at V came to 4 bases and at J to 4 bases, leaving 7 bases not matched to a gene. The CDR3 has 15 amino acids. CDR1 and CDR2 from the germline V gene are SGDLS and YYNGEE. CDR3 loop: CASSPGLAYYNEQFF. The CDR3, as DNA: TGTGCCAGCAGCCCCGGACTAGCCTATTACAATGAGCAGTTCTTC.

This clone showed up just a few times. The chain combines TRBV28 with TRBJ2-3; the match to TRBD2 covers 8 bases. J was trimmed by 5 bases and V by 5 bases; bases with no gene match: 9. CDR1 and CDR2 (germline): MDHEN, SYDVKM. The CDR3 sequence is 15 residues long. The CDR3 DNA reads TGTGCCAGCAGTCCCCCAGCGGGAGCGGTAGATACGCAGTATTTT. Translation: CASSPPAGAVDTQYF.

The rearrangement links TRBV5-1 to TRBJ2-4; 10 positions match TRBD2. CDR1 SGHRS and CDR2 YFSETQ come from the germline V gene. Losses at the gene ends were 4 bases for V and 8 bases for J; bases not matched to a gene: 6. The CDR3 has 14 amino acids. CDR3 loop: CASSPSGREDIQYF. The CDR3 bases are TGCGCCAGCAGCCCCAGCGGGAGGGAGGACATTCAGTACTTC.

A few counts support this clone. V gene TRBV29-1 combines with J gene TRBJ2-7; tentatively, D is TRBD2 (5 bases). CDR1 SQVTM and CDR2 ANQGSEA come from the germline V gene. The CDR3 is 12 amino acids. The V gene lost 4 bases and the J gene lost 5 bases, with 12 bases spanning the gap. The CDR3 DNA follows: TGCAGCGTTGGCGGACTCACGCACGAGCAGTACTTC. This gives the protein CSVGGLTHEQYF.

J is TRBJ2-7 and V is TRBV30, with 8 bases that match TRBD1. CDR1 is GTSNPN, CDR2 SVGIG, per germline (reference sequence). The CDR3 is 15 amino acids. Trimming at V came to 0 bases and at J to 3 bases, leaving 7 bases not matched to a gene. The CDR3 region has the DNA TGTGCCTGGAGTGTTGGCGGGACAGGCAGCTACGAGCAGTACTTC. This encodes CAWSVGGTGSYEQYF.

This chain uses TRBV28 with TRBJ2-2; D perhaps matches TRBD2 (6 bases). The CDR3 sequence is 14 residues long. In germline, CDR1 is MDHEN, CDR2 SYDVKM. Trimming took off 8 bases at V and 7 bases at J, with 17 bases between the two ends. The CDR3 protein is CASVLGGVGGELFF. CDR3 in DNA: TGTGCCAGCGTACTCGGAGGGGTCGGCGGGGAGCTGTTTTTT.

Only a few counts were recorded for this clone. V and J are TRBV6-5 and TRBJ2-2, with a weak D call TRBD1 (6 bases). The CDR3 is made up of 15 amino acids. V was cut by 6 bases and J by 4 bases, with 15 bases left in between. CDR1 MNHEY and CDR2 SVGAGI come from the germline V gene. The CDR3 region is CASSPGQLSTGELFF. DNA for the CDR3: TGTGCCAGCAGCCCCGGACAGTTGAGCACCGGGGAGCTGTTTTTT.

This sequence joins TRBV19 and TRBJ2-1; TRBD1 matches at 10 bases. V shed 3 bases, J shed 8 bases, and the junction held 4 bases outside the gene matches. Germline V gene lookup returns CDR1 LNHDA and CDR2 SQIVND (reference sequence). This CDR3 comprises 14 residues. CDR3 sequence reads: CASSMGDRGDEQFF. CDR3 nucleotides: TGTGCCAGTAGTATGGGGGACAGGGGCGATGAGCAGTTCTTC. Full variable domain (missing parts from reference TRBV19 and TRBJ2-1): DGGITQSPKYLFRKEGQNVTLSCEQNLNHDAMYWYRQDPGQGLRLIYYSQIVNDFQKGDIAEGYSVSREKKESFPLTVTSAQKNPTAFYLCASSMGDRGDEQFFGPGTRLTVL.

The V gene is TRBV9, the J gene TRBJ2-5; a weak D match, TRBD2 (7 bases). CDR1 SGDLS and CDR2 YYNGEE come from the germline V gene. The CDR3 has 15 residues. The ends were cut back, 2 bases at V and 4 bases at J, with 15 bases in the middle. The CDR3 nucleotides read TGTGCCAGCAGCGTGAGGGGGGGGGCGTCAGAGACCCAGTACTTC. Its translation is CASSVRGGASETQYF.

The chain joins TRBV11-3 to TRBJ2-5; a possible D gene is TRBD1 (5 bases). Trimming pared 1 base from V and 5 bases from J, leaving 5 bases between. CDR1 and CDR2 (germline): SGHNT, YENEEA. This CDR3 spans 12 amino acids. CDR3 DNA sequence: TGTGCCAGCAGCTTAGCAGGGGAGACCCAGTACTTC. This translates into CASSLAGETQYF.

The V call is TRBV18, the J call TRBJ1-1; 7 bases match TRBD1. Germline trimming cut 2 bases from V and 7 bases from J; bases unmatched to any gene: 1. This CDR3 has 12 residues. Germline V gene sequence: CDR1 KGHSH, CDR2 LQKENI. The CDR3 nucleotides read TGTGCCAGCTCACCAAGGGACAGTGAAGCTTTCTTT. Protein sequence: CASSPRDSEAFF.

This clone has just a few counts. The V call is TRBV7-6, the J call TRBJ2-5, with D hard to call. Germline V gives CDR1 SGHVS, CDR2 FNYEAQ. V was trimmed by 1 base and J by 1 base, leaving 4 bases between them. The CDR3 length is 13 residues. The CDR3 reads CASSLVSQETQYF. The CDR3 DNA is TGTGCCAGCAGCTTAGTCAGCCAAGAGACCCAGTACTTC.

There are a few counts of this clone. Compared with germline, one end of the junction differs, possibly owing to a read error. The V call is TRBV19, the J call TRBJ1-1; 10 bases are shared with TRBD1. Germline V lookup: CDR1 LNHDA, CDR2 SQIVND (reference sequence). This CDR3 region has 12 residues. CDR3 DNA sequence: TGCCGGGACAGGGGATCGAACACTGAAGCTTTCTTT. Translating gives CRDRGSNTEAFF.

V is TRBV30 and J is TRBJ2-1; a possible D gene is TRBD2 (5 bases). Trimming pared 8 bases from V and 15 bases from J, leaving 20 bases between. The CDR3 is made up of 11 amino acids. Germline V gene sequence: CDR1 GTSNPN, CDR2 SVGIG (reference sequence). The CDR3 is CATGLDFKSFF. In nucleotides, the CDR3 is TGTGCCACCGGACTCGATTTTAAATCGTTCTTC.

This clone was counted a few times. The chain links TRBV30 to TRBJ1-1; 7 nucleotides match TRBD1. CDR1 is GTSNPN and CDR2 is SVGIG in the germline V gene (reference sequence). The CDR3 contains 14 residues. V dropped 3 bases and J dropped 5; count of bases not matched to a gene: 9. CDR3 region: CAWSPWGRGTEAFF. Here the CDR3 DNA reads TGTGCCTGGAGCCCCTGGGGCAGGGGGACTGAAGCTTTCTTT.